This T cell receptor (beta chain) came from a study of early T cells in non-severe SARS-CoV-2 infection. In the study overall: Sequencing input comprised bulk RNA from unsorted whole blood; chain pairing was not available.

Overall study results and limits: Matching against VDJdb likely underestimated virus-specific expansions, favoring anti-spike CD8.

The table lists this clonotype with many counts. Antigen unknown. In the library, individual cDNA molecules carried attached unique molecular identifiers. Via MiXCR, TCRdb re-called the 5' RACE reads, giving one row per CDR3 protein. The data show some 81,000 distinct CDR3 sequences, 16% seen once. The TCR was taken from an adult who was a healthcare worker with PCR-confirmed SARS-CoV-2 infection or an uninfected control (not recorded which). The sequencing input was whole blood.

The CDR3 protein is CASSLRTGNTEAFF. CDR3 nucleotides: TGTGCCAGCAGCCTTAGGACAGGGAACACTGAAGCTTTCTTT. V gene TRBV12-3 or TRBV12-4 combines with J gene TRBJ1-1; TRBD1 aligns across 7 bases. The CDR3 consists of 14 residues. V was pared by 6 bases and J by 1 base, with 5 bases of the junction left unmatched.